These 27 T cell receptor beta chains came from one sample sequenced in a study of CD8 T cells in Susac syndrome. After extraction with the RNeasy kit, about 0.45 to 1 ug of the RNA was reverse transcribed using random hexamers. A single record per CDR3 protein comes from TCRdb applying MiXCR to the immunoSEQ multiplex PCR reads. The repertoire holds about 180,000 distinct CDR3 sequences, 94% seen once, with roughly 0.12% in the top ten. The sequencing input was CD4+ T cells from PBMCs. The origin of the receptors is a human donor with Susac syndrome.

This sequence joins TRBV5-5 and TRBJ2-4, with a possible D match to TRBD1 (5 bases). Trimming took 3 bases from V and 0 from J, leaving 10 bases between them. CDR1 SGHKS and CDR2 YYEKEE come from the germline V gene (reference sequence). The CDR3 consists of 15 residues. The CDR3 bases are TGTGCCAGCAGCTGGGTGGGGCTAGCCAAAAACATTCAGTACTTC. This gives the protein CASSWVGLAKNIQYF. The full variable domain, completed using reference TRBV5-5 and TRBJ2-4, is DAGVTQSPTHLIKTRGQQVTLRCSPISGHKSVSWYQQVLGQGPQFIFQYYEKEERGRGNFPDRFSARQFPNYSSELNVNALLLGDSALYLCASSWVGLAKNIQYFGAGTRLSVL.

The V gene is TRBV25-1, the J gene TRBJ1-2, with no clear D. The CDR3 runs to 14 residues. Germline V CDR1 and CDR2: MGHDK, SYGVNS. V dropped 1 base and J dropped 8 bases, with 14 bases sitting between them. This CDR3 is CASSELNPVGGYTF. The CDR3 coding sequence is TGTGCCAGCAGTGAATTGAACCCCGTGGGGGGCTACACCTTC.

The rearrangement uses TRBV30 and TRBJ1-5; 10 positions agree with TRBD1. Per germline, CDR1 GTSNPN and CDR2 SVGIG (reference sequence). V shed 3 bases, J shed 6 bases, and the junction held 5 bases outside the gene matches. This CDR3 has 14 residues. CDR3 sequence reads: CAWSGDRGGQPQHF. The CDR3 nucleotides are TGTGCCTGGAGCGGGGACAGGGGAGGTCAGCCCCAGCATTTT. Looking up the rest from reference TRBV30 and TRBJ1-5 gives the full variable domain: SQTIHQWPATLVQPVGSPLSLECTVEGTSNPNLYWYRQAAGRGLQLLFYSVGIGQISSEVPQNLSASRPQDRQFILSSKKLLLSDSGFYLCAWSGDRGGQPQHFGDGTRLSIL.

This clonotype was found once. V usage is TRBV24-1 and J usage is TRBJ2-3; D is tentatively TRBD1 or TRBD2 (5 bases each). CDR3 length: 13 amino acids. With 10 bases removed from V and 0 bases from J, the gap between germline ends came to 10 bases. CDR1 is KGHDR, CDR2 SFDVKD, per germline. CDR3 DNA: TGTGCCACGCAAGGGGACAGCACAGATACGCAGTATTTT. Amino acid sequence: CATQGDSTDTQYF.

This sequence joins TRBV29-1 and TRBJ1-4, with 7 bases that match TRBD1. Germline values: CDR1 SQVTM, CDR2 ANQGSEA. The ends lost 4 bases at V and 6 bases at J; junction bases unmatched: 14. This CDR3 is 16 amino acids long. The CDR3 sequence is CSVGGQVLSRDEKLFF. CDR3 nucleotides: TGCAGCGTTGGCGGACAGGTTCTGAGCCGAGATGAAAAACTGTTTTTT.

V usage is TRBV5-1 and J usage is TRBJ2-1, with D uncertain. The CDR3 length is 13 residues. Germline CDR1 is SGHRS and CDR2 is YFSETQ. Trimming stripped 4 bases from V and 7 bases from J, with 12 bases between. The CDR3 protein is CASSPGLMNEQFF. The CDR3 region has the DNA TGCGCCAGCAGCCCCGGGCTCATGAATGAGCAGTTCTTC.

The chain joins TRBV14 to TRBJ1-6; D call uncertain. Germline V gives CDR1 SGHDN, CDR2 FVKESK. This CDR3 is built from 14 residues. V lost 3 bases to trimming and J lost 6 bases, with 9 bases between them. Written as DNA, the CDR3 is TGTGCCAGCAGCCACACGGGCCTTAATTCACCCCTCCACTTT. Translation: CASSHTGLNSPLHF.

The chain links TRBV29-1 to TRBJ2-5; 14 positions agree with TRBD2. The CDR3 extends over 15 amino acids. CDR1 SQVTM and CDR2 ANQGSEA come from the germline V gene. Trimming cost V 5 bases and J 5 bases; bases outside gene matches: 7. CDR3 nucleotides: TGCAGCGTTACGGGACTAGCGGGGGTTGGGGAGACCCAGTACTTC. This codes for CSVTGLAGVGETQYF.

This chain joins TRBV3-1 and TRBJ2-7, with a possible D match to TRBD2 (5 bases). The CDR3 spans 15 residues. The germline gives CDR1 LGHDT, CDR2 YNNKEL (reference sequence). V was clipped by 4 bases and J by 1 base, with 14 bases between them. The CDR3 spells CASSPGVSTSYEQYF. Written as DNA, the CDR3 is TGTGCCAGCAGCCCCGGGGTTTCAACGTCCTACGAGCAGTACTTC.

The CDR3: CASSVARSEDTQYF. The CDR3 coding sequence is TGTGCCAGCAGCGTAGCTAGGTCGGAGGATACGCAGTATTTT. This chain joins TRBV9 and TRBJ2-3; the D is unclear. CDR3 length equals 14 residues. Deletions cut 0 bases from V and 6 bases from J, with 11 bases between. Germline loops: CDR1 SGDLS, CDR2 YYNGEE. Variable domain in full (rest from reference TRBV9 and TRBJ2-3): DSGVTQTPKHLITATGQRVTLRCSPRSGDLSVYWYQQSLDQGLQFLIQYYNGEERAKGNILERFSAQQFPDLHSELNLSSLELGDSALYFCASSVARSEDTQYFGPGTRLTVL.

V is TRBV4-2 and J is TRBJ2-7; D is uncertain. The V end was cut by 1 base, the J end by 6 bases, with 7 bases between. This CDR3 comprises 12 residues. The V gene's germline CDR1 is LGHNA and CDR2 YNFKEQ. CDR3 sequence reads: CASSQAGAEQYF. CDR3 bases: TGTGCCAGCAGCCAAGCAGGAGCCGAGCAGTACTTC.

The chain links TRBV9 to TRBJ2-7, with D perhaps matching TRBD1 (6 bases). Germline assignment: CDR1 SGDLS and CDR2 YYNGEE. Trimming took off 3 bases at V and 3 bases at J, with 16 bases between the two ends. The CDR3 sequence is 15 residues long. CDR3 in amino acids: CASSAALGAIYEQYF. CDR3 sequence (DNA): TGTGCCAGCAGCGCTGCTCTGGGGGCGATCTACGAGCAGTACTTC.

The chain couples TRBV29-1 to TRBJ2-5, with D perhaps TRBD1 or TRBD2 (6 bases each). Trimming pared 4 bases from V and 2 bases from J, leaving 14 bases between. Germline values: CDR1 SQVTM, CDR2 ANQGSEA. The CDR3 is 14 residues long. CDR3 nucleotide sequence: TGCAGCGTTGGGGGGGCAGGGCGGCAAGAGACCCAGTACTTC. This translates into CSVGGAGRQETQYF.

The rearrangement links TRBV6-5 to TRBJ2-6; 8 positions agree with TRBD1. The germline CDR1 and CDR2 sequences are MNHEY and SVGAGI. V shed 1 base and J 4 bases; nucleotides not matched to a gene: 6. CDR3 length: 17 residues. CDR3 sequence (DNA): TGTGCCAGCAGTTACTTGCAGGGGGCAGGAGGGGCCAACGTCCTGACTTTC. Translation gives CASSYLQGAGGANVLTF.

The chain couples TRBV27 to TRBJ1-5; weak D call: TRBD1 (6 bases). The V end was cut by 1 base, the J end by 5 bases, with 12 bases between. CDR3 length: 15 residues. Germline CDR1 MNHEY, CDR2 SMNVEV (reference sequence). The CDR3 coding sequence is TGTGCCAGCAGTTTATATCGGGCAGGGGATCAGCCCCAGCATTTT. Residues: CASSLYRAGDQPQHF.

This rearrangement joins TRBV7-2 to TRBJ2-3; possibly TRBD1 or TRBD2 for D (5 bases each). The V gene's germline CDR1 is SGHTA and CDR2 FQGNSA. Between the trimmed V and J ends, which lost 4 bases and 3 bases, there was a span of 20 bases. There are 17 residues in the CDR3. The CDR3 is CASSSKGQGVRTDTQYF. Written as DNA, the CDR3 is TGTGCCAGCAGCTCCAAGGGTCAGGGAGTGAGGACAGATACGCAGTATTTT.

The V and J genes are TRBV2 and TRBJ2-7; D may be TRBD1 (6 bases). Trimming left V 6 bases short and J 3 bases short, with 12 bases between. This CDR3 comprises 13 residues. The germline V gene encodes CDR1 SNHLY and CDR2 FYNNEI. The CDR3, as DNA: TGTGCCAGCAGGGACAGCTCCATCTACGAGCAGTACTTC. Translated, it gives CASRDSSIYEQYF. The full variable domain, rest sourced from reference TRBV2 and TRBJ2-7, is EPEVTQTPSHQVTQMGQEVILRCVPISNHLYFYWYRQILGQKVEFLVSFYNNEISEKSEIFDDQFSVERPDGSNFTLKIRSTKLEDSAMYFCASRDSSIYEQYFGPGTRLTVT.

CDR3 in amino acids: CSFLVGPSYEQYF. CDR3 in DNA: TGCAGCTTCCTAGTAGGACCATCCTACGAGCAGTACTTC. This rearrangement joins TRBV29-1 to TRBJ2-7; no clear D. Trimming removed 8 bases at V and 1 base at J, with 15 bases between. Germline V CDR1 and CDR2: SQVTM, ANQGSEA. The CDR3 spans 13 residues.

The chain recombines TRBV7-2 with TRBJ2-7; D may match TRBD1 or TRBD2 (6 bases each). Germline assignment: CDR1 SGHTA and CDR2 FQGNSA. V lost 5 bases and J 5 bases, leaving 16 bases between the germline ends. CDR3 length: 14 residues. The CDR3 loop reads CASSLLGGIHEQYF. The CDR3 DNA is TGTGCCAGCAGCCTCCTGGGGGGCATCCACGAGCAGTACTTC.

This rearrangement joins TRBV12-5 to TRBJ1-2; D uncertain. The germline CDR1 and CDR2 sequences are LGHNT and FRNRAP. The length of the CDR3 is 13 residues. Trimming took 3 bases from V and 8 from J, leaving 13 bases between them. The CDR3 DNA follows: TGTGCTAGTGGTTTAGGGTCCTTGGGAGGCTACACCTTC. Its translation is CASGLGSLGGYTF.

This clonotype was seen just once. The V and J genes are TRBV7-2 and TRBJ1-5; the D gene is possibly TRBD1 (5 bases). CDR1 and CDR2 (germline): SGHTA, FQGNSA. This CDR3 is built from 17 residues. The V end lost 5 bases, the J end lost 0 bases, and 17 bases lay between the germline ends. The CDR3 here is CASSRQGAAYSNQPQHF. CDR3 nucleotides: TGTGCCAGCAGCCGTCAGGGTGCGGCATATAGCAATCAGCCCCAGCATTTT.

The V call is TRBV19, the J call TRBJ1-6; no firm D call. V was cut by 3 bases and J by 6 bases, with 9 bases left in between. This CDR3 comprises 14 residues. Germline V lookup: CDR1 LNHDA, CDR2 SQIVND (reference sequence). In DNA form, the CDR3 reads TGTGCCAGTAGTATTCCAGGCCGTAATTCACCCCTCCACTTT. Translating it yields CASSIPGRNSPLHF. Full variable domain (rest looked up from reference TRBV19 and TRBJ1-6): DGGITQSPKYLFRKEGQNVTLSCEQNLNHDAMYWYRQDPGQGLRLIYYSQIVNDFQKGDIAEGYSVSREKKESFPLTVTSAQKNPTAFYLCASSIPGRNSPLHFGNGTRLTVT.

This chain joins TRBV30 and TRBJ1-5, with TRBD1 matching over 7 bases. This CDR3 is built from 14 residues. Unmatched junction bases numbered 7, after V lost 2 bases and J lost 6 bases. Germline lookup yields CDR1 GTSNPN and CDR2 SVGIG (reference sequence). CDR3: CAWSLGGGGQPQHF. CDR3 DNA: TGTGCCTGGAGTCTAGGGGGCGGGGGTCAGCCCCAGCATTTT.

The gene calls are TRBV7-2 and TRBJ2-7; 11 bases agree with TRBD2. The V gene end was trimmed by 5 bases and the J gene end by 3 bases; junction bases not matched to a gene: 3. Germline V CDR1 and CDR2: SGHTA, FQGNSA. The CDR3 extends over 14 amino acids. This CDR3 reads CASSALAGGYEQYF. In DNA form, the CDR3 reads TGTGCCAGCAGCGCGCTAGCGGGGGGCTACGAGCAGTACTTC.

This clonotype has a handful of counts. The chain carries TRBV7-2 and TRBJ1-5; the D gene is possibly TRBD1 (5 bases). The CDR3 has 15 amino acids. The V and J ends lost 3 bases and 1 base respectively, with 10 bases between them. Germline V CDR1 and CDR2: SGHTA, FQGNSA. The CDR3 DNA is TGTGCCAGCAGCTTTTCCGGGGCGAGCAATCAGCCCCAGCATTTT. It yields the protein CASSFSGASNQPQHF.

The J gene is TRBJ1-3, the V gene TRBV30; D is ambiguous. The CDR3 contains 16 residues. Germline CDR1 and CDR2: GTSNPN and SVGIG (reference sequence). Deletions cut 0 bases from V and 0 bases from J, with 12 bases between. This chain's CDR3 is CAWSVGVSSSGNTIYF. Here the CDR3 DNA reads TGTGCCTGGAGTGTAGGAGTGTCGAGCTCTGGAAACACCATATATTTT. Filled out from reference TRBV30 and TRBJ1-3, the complete variable domain reads SQTIHQWPATLVQPVGSPLSLECTVEGTSNPNLYWYRQAAGRGLQLLFYSVGIGQISSEVPQNLSASRPQDRQFILSSKKLLLSDSGFYLCAWSVGVSSSGNTIYFGEGSWLTVV.

The rearrangement links TRBV6-4 to TRBJ2-1; 12 bases fit TRBD2. J lost 4 bases, V lost 4 bases, and 2 bases had no gene match. Germline CDR1 reads MRHNA; CDR2 reads SNTAGT. The CDR3 runs to 15 residues. DNA for the CDR3: TGTGCCAGCAGTGCGACTAGCGGGGGATACAATGAGCAGTTCTTC. Its translation is CASSATSGGYNEQFF.